This is a list of T cell receptor beta chains from one sample in a study of human T cells and chemical hapten exposure. One entry per CDR3 protein results from TCRdb running MiXCR on the RACE reads. The sample yields roughly 89,000 distinct CDR3 sequences, about a tenth seen once. The material sequenced was whole blood, taken in connection with sensitization to the hapten diphenylcyclopropenone (DPC). These receptors all stem from a woman aged 25 to 39 with alopecia areata. Some clones in this sample may be carry-over from other donors' samples. CDR3s include the opening cysteine and the closing phenylalanine or tryptophan. Each record gives: CDR3 protein, CDR3 DNA, V gene, clone size, J gene, CDR3 length, D gene. D genes are given only for firm matches. Expanded clones get a size class; other rows say once, few or many, or leave the size out.

CASSQVAASSTDTQYF TGCGCCAGCAGCCAAGTGGCAGCTTCTAGCACAGATACGCAGTATTTT TRBV4-1 many TRBJ2-3 16 NA
CASSYSGGSGNEQFF TGTGCCAGCAGTTACTCGGGGGGGAGCGGGAATGAGCAGTTCTTC TRBV6-2/TRBV6-3 few TRBJ2-1 15 TRBD2
CASRARGDSAGELFF TGTGCCAGCAGGGCGAGGGGGGATTCTGCCGGGGAGCTGTTTTTT TRBV2 NA TRBJ2-2 15 NA
CASSFNLAYEQYF TGTGCCAGCAGTTTTAATCTTGCCTACGAGCAGTACTTC TRBV28 NA TRBJ2-7 13 NA
CSSGHSLQTQYF TGCAGCTCCGGACACTCCCTACAGACCCAGTACTTC TRBV29-1 few TRBJ2-5 12 NA
CASSESGGYSNQPQHF TGTGCCAGCAGTGAATCGGGCGGATATAGCAATCAGCCCCAGCATTTT TRBV6-1 many TRBJ1-5 16 NA
CAWSGQGEKKHF TGTGCCTGGAGTGGACAGGGCGAGAAAAAGCATTTT TRBV30 many TRBJ1-5 12 TRBD1
CATGEGDSDRETQYF TGTGCCACCGGAGAGGGGGACAGCGACCGAGAGACCCAGTACTTC TRBV24-1 NA TRBJ2-5 15 TRBD1
CASSLERVGAAPDTQYF TGTGCCAGCAGCTTAGAGAGAGTGGGGGCGGCCCCAGATACGCAGTATTTT TRBV7-2 many TRBJ2-3 17 NA
CSALQGTTGELFF TGCAGTGCGCTTCAGGGGACCACCGGGGAGCTGTTTTTT TRBV20-1 many TRBJ2-2 13 NA
CSARDSGRALSYEQYF TGCAGTGCTAGAGATAGCGGGAGGGCCCTTTCCTACGAGCAGTACTTC TRBV20-1 many TRBJ2-7 16 TRBD2
CASSPPGLANEQFF TGTGCCAGCTCACCACCGGGACTAGCCAATGAGCAGTTCTTC TRBV18 many TRBJ2-1 14 TRBD2
CASGSGASGRGEQFF TGCGCCAGCGGCTCCGGGGCTAGTGGGAGGGGTGAGCAGTTCTTC TRBV5-1 many TRBJ2-1 15 TRBD2
CASRAGTGVYNEQFF TGTGCCAGCAGAGCCGGGACAGGTGTTTACAATGAGCAGTTCTTC TRBV12-3/TRBV12-4 few TRBJ2-1 15 TRBD1
CASSLGQGEAGYGYTF TGTGCCAGCAGCTTAGGCCAGGGAGAGGCGGGCTATGGCTACACCTTC TRBV7-9 many TRBJ1-2 16 NA
CSASPGQVSYNEQFF TGCAGCGCCTCACCGGGGCAGGTCTCCTACAATGAGCAGTTCTTC TRBV29-1 many TRBJ2-1 15 NA
CASSLAPPITTGEQFF TGCGCCAGCAGCTTGGCCCCCCCGATAACAACTGGGGAGCAGTTCTTC TRBV5-1 few TRBJ2-1 16 NA
CASSPGQLQGEQYF TGTGCCAGCAGCCCCGGACAGTTGCAGGGGGAGCAGTACTTC TRBV7-2 NA TRBJ2-7 14 NA